This TCR beta chain was recovered during a study of T cells after yellow fever vaccination. MiXCR, run by TCRdb on the 5' RACE reads, gives a single entry per CDR3 protein. Here the sample spans about 260,000 distinct CDR3 sequences, about 5% being singletons. CDR3 size: 13 residues. V was cut by 5 bases and J by 7 bases, with 9 bases left in between. From germline, CDR1 is SGHTA and CDR2 FQGTGA. The sequence came from a man between 18 and 35 years old who received the YFV17D yellow fever vaccine. The sequenced sample was CD4+ T cells sorted from PBMCs, obtained on the day of the yellow fever booster vaccination. The genes are TRBV7-3 and TRBJ1-6; no definite D call. The CDR3 region has the DNA TGTGCCAGCAGCCTGCGGCGAAATTCACCCCTCCACTTT. Its protein is CASSLRRNSPLHF.